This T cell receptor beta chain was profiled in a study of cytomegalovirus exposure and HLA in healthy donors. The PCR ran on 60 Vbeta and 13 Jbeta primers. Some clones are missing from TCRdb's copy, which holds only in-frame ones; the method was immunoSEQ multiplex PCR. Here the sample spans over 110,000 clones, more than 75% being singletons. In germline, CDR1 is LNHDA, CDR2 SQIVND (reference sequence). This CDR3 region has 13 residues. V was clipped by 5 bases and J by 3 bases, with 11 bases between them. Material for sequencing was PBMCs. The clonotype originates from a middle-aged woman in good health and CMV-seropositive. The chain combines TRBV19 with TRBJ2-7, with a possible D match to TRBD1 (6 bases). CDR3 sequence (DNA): TGTGCCAGTAGTCCCCGGGACAACTACGAGCAGTACTTC. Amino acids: CASSPRDNYEQYF.